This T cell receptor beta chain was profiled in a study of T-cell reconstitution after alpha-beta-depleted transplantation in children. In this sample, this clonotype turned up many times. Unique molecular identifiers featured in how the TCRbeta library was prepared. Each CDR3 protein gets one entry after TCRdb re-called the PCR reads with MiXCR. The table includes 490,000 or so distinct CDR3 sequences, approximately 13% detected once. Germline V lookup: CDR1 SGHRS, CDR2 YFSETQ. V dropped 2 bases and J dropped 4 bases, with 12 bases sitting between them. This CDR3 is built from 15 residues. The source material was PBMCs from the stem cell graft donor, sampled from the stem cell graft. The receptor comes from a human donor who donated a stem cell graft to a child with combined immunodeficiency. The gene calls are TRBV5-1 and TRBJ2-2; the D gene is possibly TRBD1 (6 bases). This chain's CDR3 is CASSFQQGSTGELFF. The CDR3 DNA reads TGCGCCAGCAGCTTCCAGCAGGGGAGCACCGGGGAGCTGTTTTTT.